This TCR beta chain came from a study of cytomegalovirus exposure and HLA in healthy donors. Germline assignment: CDR1 SGHVS and CDR2 FQNEAQ. The CDR3 length is 13 residues. The ends were cut back, 1 base at V and 4 bases at J, with 7 bases in the middle. Study-wide results and limits: Later on, an analysis found that several of the most significant clusters appeared to be linked to common viral pathogens, which included parvovirus B19. Trimming of TCR beta V- and J-genes showed a link, identified in a later analysis, to a missense DCLRE1C variant.

On this clone itself: Its antigen is not identified.

60 Vbeta and 13 Jbeta primers were used in PCR. Per the authors' pipeline: A later analysis counted 80 million or so unique TCR beta chains, some 11 million shared. Clones were sequenced by immunoSEQ multiplex PCR, and TCRdb holds only the in-frame ones, with some missing. V, J and clone size are those of that table, while D and trimming were read from the DNA. Of about 98,000 clones in the sample, roughly 70% were seen once. The TCR comes from a man aged 45-60 years in good health and CMV-seronegative. The sequenced sample was PBMCs. V gene TRBV7-8 combines with J gene TRBJ2-5, with D unresolved. The DNA of the CDR3 is TGTGCCAGCAGCTTAGGTTTCTTAGAGACCCAGTACTTC. Its translation: CASSLGFLETQYF.